Listed here are 2 T cell receptor beta chains from one sample, sequenced in a study of blood T cell repertoires in COVID-19. Data came from immunoSEQ multiplex PCR; TCRdb stores just in-frame clones and leaves some out. The sample includes about 400,000 clones, under 90% of them seen just once. The sequenced sample was PBMCs or T cells enriched from blood (not recorded which). The receptors come from a woman in her twenties or thirties who had recovered from COVID-19.

The rearrangement links TRBV7-6 to TRBJ2-1; 11 nucleotides agree with TRBD2. V gave up 4 bases and J gave up 5 bases; unmatched junction bases: 16. The CDR3 has 19 amino acids. Germline lookup yields CDR1 SGHVS and CDR2 FNYEAQ. CDR3 loop: CASSSRGTSGKRGHNEQFF. The CDR3 nucleotides are TGTGCCAGCAGCTCCCGGGGGACTAGCGGTAAACGGGGGCACAATGAGCAGTTCTTC. The full variable domain, in which reference TRBV7-6 and TRBJ2-1 provide the parts outside the CDR3, is GAGVSQSPRYKVTKRGQDVALRCDPISGHVSLYWYRQALGQGPEFLTYFNYEAQQDKSGLPNDRFSAERPEGSISTLTIQRTEQRDSAMYRCASSSRGTSGKRGHNEQFFGPGTRLTVL.

The CDR3 protein is CASSKGHPDQPQHF. The CDR3 DNA reads TGCGCCAGCAGCAAGGGACATCCCGACCAGCCCCAGCATTTT. This rearrangement joins TRBV5-1 to TRBJ1-5; tentative D call: TRBD1 (6 bases). The CDR3 spans 14 residues. Germline V gene sequence: CDR1 SGHRS, CDR2 YFSETQ. V gave up 4 bases and J gave up 7 bases, with 15 bases separating them.